The 30 T cell receptor beta chains reported below all come from one sample, sequenced in a study of shared clonotypes between healthy human individuals. Some clones are missing from TCRdb's copy, which holds only in-frame ones; the method was immunoSEQ multiplex PCR. The data show about 1,800,000 clones, about 95% seen once. Selected positively for CCR7 and CD45RO-negative, naive CD8 cells excluded terminally differentiated effector memory CD45RA+ cells. Specimen: naive CD8+ T cells sorted from blood. All receptors derive from a man aged 18 to 29 in good health.

Here the CDR3 DNA reads TGTGCCAGCAGTCCTATTGGGGAGACTTCCACAGATACGCAGTATTTT. Its translation is CASSPIGETSTDTQYF. V usage is TRBV27 and J usage is TRBJ2-3, with D possibly TRBD2 on 5 matching bases. This CDR3 comprises 16 residues. Trimming left V 5 bases short and J 2 bases short, with 17 bases between. CDR1 is MNHEY, CDR2 SMNVEV, per germline (reference sequence).

This sequence joins TRBV5-6 and TRBJ2-7; unclear D gene. The V end lost 2 bases, the J end lost 2 bases, and 8 bases lay between the germline ends. Germline loops: CDR1 SGHDT, CDR2 YYEEEE. The CDR3 is 13 residues long. Written as DNA, the CDR3 is TGTGCCAGCAGCTTTTCCTGGACCTACGAGCAGTACTTC. As protein: CASSFSWTYEQYF. Full variable domain (rest looked up from reference TRBV5-6 and TRBJ2-7): DAGVTQSPTHLIKTRGQQVTLRCSPKSGHDTVSWYQQALGQGPQFIFQYYEEEERQRGNFPDRFSGHQFPNYSSELNVNALLLGDSALYLCASSFSWTYEQYFGPGTRLTVT.

This clone occurred once. This sample includes further DNA sequences coding for the same CDR3. V is TRBV13 and J is TRBJ1-1; no reliable D call. Germline CDR1 is PRHDT and CDR2 is FYEKMQ (reference sequence). CDR3 length equals 13 residues. V was clipped by 1 base and J by 0 bases, with 3 bases between them. CDR3 coding DNA: TGTGCCAGCAGCTTAGAGATGAACACTGAAGCTTTCTTT. This sequence encodes CASSLEMNTEAFF.

This chain links TRBV7-9 with TRBJ2-7; tentatively, D is TRBD1 (7 bases). The CDR3 is 16 amino acids. CDR1 and CDR2 (germline): SEHNR, FQNEAQ (reference sequence). Deletions cut 3 bases from V and 3 bases from J, with 18 bases between. This CDR3 reads CASSFLTGTLGYEQYF. The CDR3 DNA is TGTGCCAGCAGCTTTCTGACAGGGACTTTAGGCTACGAGCAGTACTTC.

This chain joins TRBV11-2 and TRBJ2-3; 9 nucleotides match TRBD2. V lost 5 bases to trimming and J lost 5 bases; unmatched junction nucleotides: 20. CDR1 and CDR2 from the germline V gene are SGHAT and FQNNGV. The length of the CDR3 is 19 residues. In nucleotides, the CDR3 is TGTGCCAGCAGCCCGGGAGGTGCTAGCGGGACTCTCTTGGTAGATACGCAGTATTTT. This sequence encodes CASSPGGASGTLLVDTQYF.

This clone was seen only once. The chain links TRBV6-5 to TRBJ1-5; D call uncertain. CDR1 is MNHEY, CDR2 SVGAGI, per germline. The CDR3 runs 14 residues. The V and J ends lost 5 bases and 5 bases respectively, with 13 bases between them. CDR3 amino acids: CASSGFGVYQPQHF. CDR3 in DNA: TGTGCCAGCAGTGGCTTTGGGGTTTATCAGCCCCAGCATTTT.

Written as DNA, the CDR3 is TGTGCCAGCACCACGCCGGCAAACACTGAAGCTTTCTTT. Its translation is CASTTPANTEAFF. The genes are TRBV2 and TRBJ1-1; D is undetermined. The germline V gene has CDR1 SNHLY and CDR2 FYNNEI. CDR3 size: 13 residues. Trimming took off 7 bases at V and 2 bases at J, with 11 bases between the two ends.

J is TRBJ2-7 and V is TRBV28; 8 bases match TRBD2. Germline V lookup: CDR1 MDHEN, CDR2 SYDVKM. The CDR3 covers 17 residues. V was pared by 11 bases and J by 3 bases, with 21 bases of the junction left unmatched. The chain's CDR3 is CASQMPSAGGDNYEQYF. The DNA of the CDR3 is TGTGCCTCCCAAATGCCCTCTGCGGGAGGAGATAACTACGAGCAGTACTTC.

The J gene is TRBJ1-2, the V gene TRBV5-3; TRBD1 agrees at 7 bases. TRBV5-3 qualifies as an ORF whose function is uncertain. CDR3 size: 20 residues. V lost 4 bases and J lost 1; bases outside the gene matches: 22. The CDR3 loop reads CARSPAQLSGTVNYNYGYTF. In nucleotides, the CDR3 is TGTGCCAGAAGCCCCGCCCAACTCTCCGGGACAGTCAATTATAACTATGGCTACACCTTC.

The chain couples TRBV4-1 to TRBJ2-7; the match to TRBD2 covers 10 bases. CDR3 size: 17 residues. Trimming removed 5 bases from V and 1 base from J; junction bases left unmatched: 11. Per germline, CDR1 MGHRA and CDR2 YSYEKL. Written as DNA, the CDR3 is TGCGCCAGCAGCTTAAAAACCCTAGCGGGGGAATCCTACGAGCAGTACTTC. Translation gives CASSLKTLAGESYEQYF.

The chain employs TRBV27 and TRBJ2-5; D unresolved. The CDR3 has 14 amino acids. CDR1 is MNHEY, CDR2 SMNVEV, per germline (reference sequence). Trimming removed 5 bases from V and 5 bases from J, with 15 bases in between. Written as DNA, the CDR3 is TGTGCCAGCAGTACGTATAGGTTGAAGGAGACCCAGTACTTC. It specifies CASSTYRLKETQYF.

The V call is TRBV6-5, the J call TRBJ2-7, with D perhaps TRBD1 (6 bases). CDR1 is MNHEY and CDR2 is SVGAGI in the germline V gene. This CDR3 comprises 15 residues. Trimming took off 6 bases at V and 5 bases at J, with 20 bases between the two ends. The CDR3 DNA follows: TGTGCCAGCAGATTATCCCAGACAGGAACCCACGAGCAGTACTTC. Its protein is CASRLSQTGTHEQYF.

As regards this clone: The sample holds other DNA sequences that translate to the same CDR3. The rearrangement joins TRBV10-1 to TRBJ2-7; D is ambiguous. Germline lookup yields CDR1 WNHNN and CDR2 SYGVQD (reference sequence). The CDR3 runs to 13 residues. V gave up 2 bases and J gave up 2 bases, with 7 bases separating them. The CDR3 bases are TGCGCCAGCAGTGAGGGGGTAACCTACGAGCAGTACTTC. Residues: CASSEGVTYEQYF.

This clone was detected only once. The identical CDR3 is also encoded by other nucleotide sequences in the sample. The CDR3 reads CASSIESGVSYEQYF. DNA of the CDR3: TGTGCCAGTAGTATAGAGTCGGGCGTCAGCTACGAGCAGTACTTC. V is TRBV19 and J is TRBJ2-7; D is ambiguous. The CDR3 extends over 15 amino acids. V dropped 0 bases and J dropped 3 bases, with 12 bases sitting between them. Germline values: CDR1 LNHDA, CDR2 SQIVND (reference sequence).

The chain links TRBV7-6 to TRBJ1-5; 7 nucleotides agree with TRBD1. The junction had 6 bases not matched to a gene; V was cut back by 5 bases and J by 5 bases. The CDR3 extends over 14 amino acids. Germline V gives CDR1 SGHVS, CDR2 FNYEAQ. The CDR3: CASSPDQGDQPQHF. The CDR3 DNA is TGTGCCAGCAGCCCCGATCAGGGGGATCAGCCCCAGCATTTT.

V is TRBV11-2 and J is TRBJ1-6; D remains ambiguous. Germline V CDR1 and CDR2: SGHAT, FQNNGV. The CDR3 is 16 amino acids. Trimming stripped 1 base from V and 0 bases from J, with 7 bases between. Here the CDR3 reads CASSLGTSSYNSPLHF. In nucleotides, the CDR3 is TGTGCCAGCAGCTTAGGCACTAGCTCCTATAATTCACCCCTCCACTTT.

In regard to this clone: Germline is not matched at one junction end, which may reflect a read error. The chain employs TRBV11-2 and TRBJ2-7; TRBD1 agrees at 10 bases. In germline, CDR1 is SGHAT, CDR2 FQNNGV. This CDR3 has 15 residues. The CDR3 loop is CASSLGQGGSYEQYF. The CDR3, as DNA: TGTGCCAGCAGTTTAGGACAGGGGGGGTCCTACGAGCAGTACTTC.

This clone showed up just once. This chain uses TRBV15 with TRBJ2-2; 7 bases map to TRBD2. Germline trimming cut 3 bases from V and 4 bases from J; bases unmatched to any gene: 8. The CDR3 runs 16 residues. Germline V gene data show CDR1 as LNHNV and CDR2 as YYDKDF (reference sequence). The DNA for the CDR3 is TGTGCCACCAGCAGTGATCGGGAGGATAGCACCGGGGAGCTGTTTTTT. Its translation is CATSSDREDSTGELFF.

In the case of this clone: This sample includes further DNA sequences coding for the same CDR3. The CDR3 nucleotides read TGTGCCAGCAGTTATGGAGAAACCGGGGAGCTGTTTTTT. This encodes CASSYGETGELFF. The V call is TRBV6-5, the J call TRBJ2-2; D is unclear. The CDR3 length is 13 residues. The V gene lost 3 bases and the J gene lost 5 bases, with 7 bases spanning the gap. Germline V gene data show CDR1 as MNHEY and CDR2 as SVGAGI.

The chain links TRBV28 to TRBJ2-1; TRBD1 matches 11 bases. The V segment lost 2 bases and the J segment 7 bases; nucleotides outside the gene matches: 7. Germline loops: CDR1 MDHEN, CDR2 SYDVKM. The CDR3 runs 16 residues. The CDR3 protein is CASSLRDRGWGNEQFF. In nucleotides, the CDR3 is TGTGCCAGCAGTTTAAGGGACAGGGGGTGGGGGAATGAGCAGTTCTTC.

This chain links TRBV11-2 with TRBJ2-5; the D gene is possibly TRBD2 (5 bases). The CDR3 is 13 amino acids. Deletions cut 6 bases from V and 0 bases from J, with 8 bases between. Germline V gene lookup returns CDR1 SGHAT and CDR2 FQNNGV. CDR3: CASREGNQETQYF. The CDR3 DNA reads TGTGCCAGCAGAGAGGGTAACCAAGAGACCCAGTACTTC.

The V gene is TRBV29-1, the J gene TRBJ1-2; D is perhaps TRBD1 (6 bases). The CDR3 runs 12 residues. Germline V gene data show CDR1 as SQVTM and CDR2 as ANQGSEA. The V and J ends lost 6 bases and 9 bases respectively, with 17 bases between them. The CDR3 protein is CSVITSGESYTF. CDR3 bases: TGCAGCGTGATCACGTCAGGGGAAAGCTACACCTTC.

This clone was seen only once. The chain recombines TRBV5-6 with TRBJ2-7; D may be TRBD1 (6 bases). V was trimmed by 3 bases and J by 3 bases, leaving 19 bases between them. The CDR3 has 16 amino acids. CDR1 is SGHDT and CDR2 is YYEEEE in the germline V gene. In DNA, the CDR3 is TGTGCCAGCAGCTCGTGGCAGCTTGGGGGCAACTACGAGCAGTACTTC. This codes for CASSSWQLGGNYEQYF.

The CDR3 DNA reads TGTGCCAGCAGCGATTCCGGGACAGGGAATAACTATGGCTACACCTTC. Its protein product is CASSDSGTGNNYGYTF. The rearrangement uses TRBV5-4 and TRBJ1-2, with 9 bases that match TRBD1. V trimming: 4 bases; J trimming: 1 base; junction bases outside the gene matches: 8. Germline CDR1 SGHNT, CDR2 YYREEE (reference sequence). The CDR3 length is 16 residues.

The J gene is TRBJ1-5, the V gene TRBV6-1; 9 bases agree with TRBD1. CDR1 is MNHNS and CDR2 is SASEGT in the germline V gene. The CDR3 length is 14 residues. The ends lost 8 bases at V and 5 bases at J; junction bases unmatched: 7. The CDR3 loop reads CASASRTGDQPQHF. CDR3 in DNA: TGTGCCAGCGCATCTAGGACAGGGGATCAGCCCCAGCATTTT.

The chain links TRBV7-2 to TRBJ2-3, with 13 bases lining up with TRBD2. Germline-derived CDR1 and CDR2 are SGHTA and FQGNSA. Unmatched junction bases numbered 4, after V lost 2 bases and J lost 2 bases. There are 17 residues in the CDR3. The CDR3 bases are TGTGCCAGCAGCTTAACGGGACTAGCGGGGACCACAGATACGCAGTATTTT. Translated: CASSLTGLAGTTDTQYF.

This chain uses TRBV2 with TRBJ2-3, with 11 bases lining up with TRBD2. V shed 8 bases, J shed 4 bases, and the junction held 14 bases outside the gene matches. The CDR3 is 17 amino acids. Germline V lookup: CDR1 SNHLY, CDR2 FYNNEI. DNA of the CDR3: TGTGCCAGCGAAGGCCTTCCGACTAGCGGGGTCGCAGATACGCAGTATTTT. Translated, it gives CASEGLPTSGVADTQYF.

The rearrangement uses TRBV10-2 and TRBJ2-2; 13 nucleotides match TRBD2. The V segment lost 6 bases and the J segment 6 bases; nucleotides outside the gene matches: 7. Germline CDR1 is WSHSY and CDR2 is SAAADI. The CDR3 runs to 16 residues. DNA for the CDR3: TGCGCCAGCAGGACACTAGCGGGAGGGCCCGCCGGGGAGCTGTTTTTT. This sequence encodes CASRTLAGGPAGELFF.

Only one count was recorded for this clone. The rearrangement uses TRBV6-1 and TRBJ2-1; the D gene is possibly TRBD2 (5 bases). Looked up from germline, CDR1 is MNHNS and CDR2 is SASEGT. This CDR3 has 15 residues. V lost 6 bases and J 0 bases, leaving 12 bases between the germline ends. The CDR3 sequence is CASRELVSSYNEQFF. In nucleotides, the CDR3 is TGTGCCAGCAGGGAACTAGTCAGCTCCTACAATGAGCAGTTCTTC.

To note about this clone: The same CDR3 arises from other DNA sequences in this sample as well. The CDR3 bases are TGTGCCAGCAGTTTGGGTGCAGATACGCAGTATTTT. This codes for CASSLGADTQYF. The chain uses TRBV28 and TRBJ2-3; D is ambiguous. The CDR3 sequence is 12 residues long. Germline V gene data show CDR1 as MDHEN and CDR2 as SYDVKM. Trimming shortened V by 3 bases and J by 4 bases, and 5 bases separated the two germline ends.